What follows are 2 T cell receptor beta chains derived from one specimen sequenced in a study of shared clonotypes between healthy human individuals. The data were produced by immunoSEQ multiplex PCR, yet TCRdb's version contains in-frame clones alone and is incomplete. The sample has some 790,000 clones, over 60% seen once. Sequencing was performed on memory CD4+ T cells sorted from blood. This sample's subset: CD45RA-negative fraction. The receptors derive from a young woman in good health.

The chain combines TRBV9 with TRBJ1-2; D is possibly TRBD1 (6 bases). This CDR3 is built from 14 residues. CDR1 and CDR2 (germline): SGDLS, YYNGEE. V was clipped by 1 base and J by 7 bases, with 14 bases between them. The CDR3 spells CASSVPTGSSGYTF. The CDR3 coding sequence is TGTGCCAGCAGCGTACCCACAGGGAGTTCTGGCTACACCTTC.

J is TRBJ1-5 and V is TRBV5-5; D perhaps matches TRBD1 (5 bases). Germline CDR1 SGHKS, CDR2 YYEKEE (reference sequence). This CDR3 spans 15 amino acids. V lost 0 bases, J lost 5 bases, and 12 bases lay in between. The CDR3 protein is CASSLGLGVYQPQHF. In nucleotides, the CDR3 is TGTGCCAGCAGCTTGGGTCTAGGGGTGTATCAGCCCCAGCATTTT.